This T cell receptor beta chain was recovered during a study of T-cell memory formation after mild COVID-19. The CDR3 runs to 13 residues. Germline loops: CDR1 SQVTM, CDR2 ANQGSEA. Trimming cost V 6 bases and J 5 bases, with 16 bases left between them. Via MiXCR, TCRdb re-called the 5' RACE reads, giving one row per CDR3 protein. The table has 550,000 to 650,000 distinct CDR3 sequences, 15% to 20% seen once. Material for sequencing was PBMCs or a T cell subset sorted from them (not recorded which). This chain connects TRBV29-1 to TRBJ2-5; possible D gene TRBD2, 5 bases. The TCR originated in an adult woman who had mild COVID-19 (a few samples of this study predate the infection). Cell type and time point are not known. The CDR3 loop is CSVARTGGETQYF. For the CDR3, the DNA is TGCAGCGTCGCACGTACTGGAGGCGAGACCCAGTACTTC.